The clone carrying this TCR beta chain was counted many times. The data are from a study of naive and memory T cell subsets. Cells stained for CD3, CD4, CD8, CD45RA and CD27 were sorted into four subsets. The CDR3 is made up of 15 amino acids. Trimming took off 5 bases at V and 1 base at J, with 15 bases between the two ends. CDR1 is SNHLY and CDR2 is FYNNEI in the germline V gene. Two oligonucleotides, mixed equimolar, formed the beta constant-region primer covering TRBC1 and TRBC2. MiXCR, run by TCRdb on the UMI-ligation and nested PCR reads, gives a single entry per CDR3 protein. This sample yields roughly 21,000 distinct CDR3 sequences, of which approximately 11% are seen a single time; about a sixth belongs to the top ten.

The clonotype was recovered from a human donor in good health. Sequencing was performed on central memory CD8+ T cells from blood. The chain has TRBV2 and TRBJ2-7; D may correspond to TRBD1 or TRBD2 (6 bases each). The DNA for the CDR3 is TGTGCCAGCAGTCCTACAGGAGGGGGGTCCTACGAGCAGTACTTC. This encodes CASSPTGGGSYEQYF. The full variable domain, with the rest looked up from reference TRBV2 and TRBJ2-7, is EPEVTQTPSHQVTQMGQEVILRCVPISNHLYFYWYRQILGQKVEFLVSFYNNEISEKSEIFDDQFSVERPDGSNFTLKIRSTKLEDSAMYFCASSPTGGGSYEQYFGPGTRLTVT.